The clone carrying this T cell receptor beta chain occurred a few times. Its antigen is still unknown. The data are from a study of naive and memory T cell subsets. Overall study findings and caveats: Especially in CD8 cells, naive repertoires contained a few larger clonotypes, possibly CD45RA-re-expressing memory cells. Diversity fell and Gini index rose from naive through CM, EM, EMRA.

An equimolar mix of two oligonucleotides served as the beta constant-region primer for TRBC1 and TRBC2. Ligated cDNA was amplified by four rounds of PCR with nested alpha and beta constant-region primers and SP2. TCRdb reanalysed the UMI-ligation and nested PCR reads using MiXCR and keeps one entry per CDR3 protein. The repertoire holds under 150,000 distinct CDR3 sequences, approximately 21% seen once, with roughly 0.6% in the top ten. After CD4 positive bead selection, the CD4-negative fraction gave CD8 T cells. Cells stained for CD3, CD4, CD8, CD45RA and CD27 were sorted into four subsets. Germline CDR1 and CDR2: MDHEN and SYDVKM. The CDR3 covers 14 residues. V lost 3 bases, J lost 8 bases, and 14 bases lay in between.

V and J are TRBV28 and TRBJ2-4; no definite D call. Input material: naive CD8+ T cells from blood. The receptor's source is a human donor in good health. For the CDR3, the DNA is TGTGCCAGCAGTTTTTTACGGCGGAGCGACATTCAGTACTTC. Protein product: CASSFLRRSDIQYF.